Listed here are 24 T cell receptor beta chains from one sample, sequenced in a study of T-cell reconstitution after alpha-beta-depleted transplantation in children. Unique molecular identifiers were incorporated when the TCRbeta library was constructed. TCRdb reprocessed the PCR reads via MiXCR and lists one record per CDR3 protein. This sample carries around 490,000 distinct CDR3 sequences, roughly 10% of them seen once, and the ten largest clones take approximately 15%. The sequencing here drew on PBMCs, mostly from graft donor cells, taken 180 days after TCRalphabeta/CD19-depleted stem cell transplant. Receptors originate from a female patient aged 2-15 years who had a stem cell transplant for aplastic anemia, so the T cells may come from the graft donor.

Ten or more counts support this clonotype. This rearrangement joins TRBV4-1 to TRBJ1-2; D is ambiguous. Germline lookup yields CDR1 MGHRA and CDR2 YSYEKL. The CDR3 is made up of 11 amino acids. V lost 0 bases, J lost 8 bases, and 4 bases lay in between. As DNA, the CDR3 is TGCGCCAGCAGCCAAGAGGGCGGCTACACCTTC. This translates into CASSQEGGYTF.

This clonotype was counted only a few times. Germline is not matched at one junction end, which may reflect a read error. The chain recombines TRBV15 with TRBJ1-2; D possibly corresponds to TRBD1 (5 bases). This CDR3 spans 15 amino acids. The germline gives CDR1 LNHNV, CDR2 YYDKDF (reference sequence). The chain's CDR3 is CATSGEGARADGYTF. The CDR3 nucleotides are TGTGCCACCAGCGGAGAAGGGGCCAGGGCAGATGGCTACACCTTC.

This clonotype has at least ten counts. The chain recombines TRBV29-1 with TRBJ1-1, with 8 bases lining up with TRBD1. The CDR3 totals 15 residues. Per the germline V gene, CDR1 is SQVTM and CDR2 is ANQGSEA. After removal of 7 bases from V and 1 base from J, the junction contained 11 bases not matched to a gene. CDR3 loop: CSAGQGSSGNTEAFF. CDR3 nucleotides: TGCAGCGCCGGACAGGGATCGTCGGGGAACACTGAAGCTTTCTTT.

The gene calls are TRBV28 and TRBJ2-5, with D perhaps TRBD1 (6 bases). With 1 base removed from V and 1 base from J, the gap between germline ends came to 13 bases. This CDR3 has 16 residues. Looked up from germline, CDR1 is MDHEN and CDR2 is SYDVKM. The CDR3: CASSLLGQGTQETQYF. DNA for the CDR3: TGTGCCAGCAGTTTATTAGGGCAGGGGACCCAAGAGACCCAGTACTTC.

V is TRBV19 and J is TRBJ1-5, with 12 bases that match TRBD1. CDR3 size: 16 residues. Germline trimming cut 4 bases from V and 7 bases from J; bases unmatched to any gene: 8. Germline CDR1 and CDR2: LNHDA and SQIVND (reference sequence). The CDR3, as DNA: TGTGCCAGTAGTACGCTCGCCGGGACAGGGGGCCAGCCCCAGCATTTT. Residues: CASSTLAGTGGQPQHF.

This clonotype showed up just a few times. The chain recombines TRBV5-1 with TRBJ1-1, with D unresolved. Trimming removed 4 bases from V and 1 base from J, with 11 bases in between. Germline V lookup: CDR1 SGHRS, CDR2 YFSETQ. The CDR3 runs to 14 residues. DNA for the CDR3: TGCGCCAGCAGCGGAGACACCCCGAACACTGAAGCTTTCTTT. Translating gives CASSGDTPNTEAFF. The whole variable domain, filled in from reference TRBV5-1 and TRBJ1-1, reads KAGVTQTPRYLIKTRGQQVTLSCSPISGHRSVSWYQQTPGQGLQFLFEYFSETQRNKGNFPGRFSGRQFSNSRSEMNVSTLELGDSALYLCASSGDTPNTEAFFGQGTRLTVV.

J is TRBJ2-7 and V is TRBV18; 7 bases are shared with TRBD1. The CDR3 covers 13 residues. CDR1 KGHSH and CDR2 LQKENI come from the germline V gene. Losses at the gene ends were 5 bases for V and 4 bases for J; bases not matched to a gene: 5. The CDR3 DNA sequence: TGTGCCAGCTCAGTCGGGACAGAATACGAGCAGTACGTC. Translating gives CASSVGTEYEQYV.

This clonotype was seen a handful of times. The chain links TRBV7-8 to TRBJ2-7; tentative D call: TRBD1 (5 bases). V shed 6 bases and J shed 5 bases, with 14 bases lying between them. CDR1 and CDR2 (germline): SGHVS, FQNEAQ. This CDR3 has 13 amino acids. Here the CDR3 DNA reads TGTGCCAGCAGTCCAGGGCCTCTCCACGAGCAGTACTTC. This codes for CASSPGPLHEQYF.

The chain carries TRBV3-1 and TRBJ1-3; no firm D call. Trimming cost V 0 bases and J 0 bases, with 9 bases left between them. Germline V CDR1 and CDR2: LGHDT, YNNKEL (reference sequence). CDR3 length equals 16 residues. CDR3 sequence: CASSQERVDSGNTIYF. The CDR3 DNA sequence: TGTGCCAGCAGCCAAGAAAGGGTTGACTCTGGAAACACCATATATTTT.

The genes are TRBV10-3 and TRBJ2-1, with D tentatively TRBD1 or TRBD2 (5 bases each). The V gene's germline CDR1 is ENHRY and CDR2 SYGVKD. V lost 6 bases and J lost 5, with 14 bases in between. This CDR3 comprises 14 residues. CDR3 in DNA: TGTGCCATCAGGGGGGAGACTGTCCACAATGAGCAGTTCTTC. Translation: CAIRGETVHNEQFF.

The table lists this clonotype with a few counts. The V and J genes are TRBV12-3 or TRBV12-4 and TRBJ2-1; tentatively, D is TRBD2 (5 bases). V was clipped by 3 bases and J by 5 bases, with 11 bases between them. The CDR3 has 14 residues. CDR3 protein: CASSFRRGNNEQFF. The CDR3 bases are TGTGCCAGCAGTTTTCGACGGGGTAACAATGAGCAGTTCTTC.

The J gene is TRBJ2-1, the V gene TRBV7-2; possibly TRBD2 for D (6 bases). Germline V gene data show CDR1 as SGHTA and CDR2 as FQGNSA. V was shortened by 0 bases and J by 0 bases, with 6 bases between the two germline ends. CDR3 length: 15 residues. The CDR3 nucleotides read TGTGCCAGCAGCTTAGCGACTAGCTCCTACAATGAGCAGTTCTTC. It encodes CASSLATSSYNEQFF.

This clonotype has just a few counts. The chain links TRBV6-4 to TRBJ1-1, with D uncertain. Germline CDR1 reads MRHNA; CDR2 reads SNTAGT. The ends were cut back, 3 bases at V and 9 bases at J, with 14 bases in the middle. The CDR3 runs 13 residues. CDR3 bases: TGTGCCAGCAGTGAATCCCCAGCCCATAAAGCTTTCTTT. As protein: CASSESPAHKAFF.

This clonotype was counted between two and nine times. The chain joins TRBV27 to TRBJ2-7; 10 bases match TRBD2. After removal of 3 bases from V and 2 bases from J, the junction contained 4 bases not matched to a gene. CDR1 and CDR2 from the germline V gene are MNHEY and SMNVEV (reference sequence). The CDR3 covers 15 residues. Written as DNA, the CDR3 is TGTGCCAGCAGTTTCAGGACTAGCGGACCCTACGAGCAGTACGTC. Translating gives CASSFRTSGPYEQYV.

This clonotype came up many times. This chain connects TRBV12-3 or TRBV12-4 to TRBJ2-2; D is perhaps TRBD2 (7 bases). The CDR3 sequence is 15 residues long. The V and J ends lost 1 base and 6 bases respectively, with 12 bases between them. The CDR3 loop is CASSLVGGAAGELFF. DNA of the CDR3: TGTGCCAGCAGTTTAGTGGGGGGGGCAGCCGGGGAGCTGTTTTTT.

This clonotype came up a few times. The chain couples TRBV5-1 to TRBJ2-2, with D possibly matching TRBD2 (5 bases). The CDR3 length is 15 residues. Between the trimmed V and J ends, which lost 4 bases and 1 base, there was a span of 11 bases. From germline, CDR1 is SGHRS and CDR2 YFSETQ. The CDR3 here is CASSTRSGNTGELFF. The CDR3 nucleotides are TGCGCCAGCAGCACTAGAAGTGGGAACACCGGGGAGCTGTTTTTT.

The chain uses TRBV7-9 and TRBJ1-1; no definite D call. Per the germline V gene, CDR1 is SEHNR and CDR2 is FQNEAQ (reference sequence). Trimming took 3 bases from V and 1 from J, leaving 9 bases between them. The CDR3 contains 14 residues. CDR3 in amino acids: CASSLTGKNTEAFF. CDR3 DNA: TGTGCCAGCAGCTTGACCGGGAAGAACACTGAAGCTTTCTTT. Complete variable domain (other parts from reference TRBV7-9 and TRBJ1-1): DTGVSQNPRHKITKRGQNVTFRCDPISEHNRLYWYRQTLGQGPEFLTYFQNEAQLEKSRLLSDRFSAERPKGSFSTLEIQRTEQGDSAMYLCASSLTGKNTEAFFGQGTRLTVV.

The J gene is TRBJ1-1, the V gene TRBV6-1, with D perhaps matching TRBD1 (6 bases). The V and J ends lost 7 bases and 2 bases respectively, with 11 bases between them. The germline V gene encodes CDR1 MNHNS and CDR2 SASEGT. CDR3 length: 13 residues. Written as DNA, the CDR3 is TGTGCCAGCATCAGGACAGTTAACACTGAAGCTTTCTTT. It codes for CASIRTVNTEAFF.

The V gene is TRBV12-3 or TRBV12-4, the J gene TRBJ1-5; D is ambiguous. Trimming left V 4 bases short and J 4 bases short, with 14 bases between. CDR3 length equals 15 residues. The CDR3 DNA is TGTGCCAGCAGTTCGACGGGTACATTTAATCAGCCCCAGCATTTT. Protein: CASSSTGTFNQPQHF.

The CDR3 DNA reads as TGTGCCAGCAATACAGGGAGTAGGTACAATGAGCAGTTCTTC. As protein: CASNTGSRYNEQFF. The J gene is TRBJ2-1, the V gene TRBV12-3 or TRBV12-4; possible D gene TRBD1, 6 bases. Trimming took 7 bases from V and 4 from J, leaving 14 bases between them. This CDR3 spans 14 amino acids.

In this sample, this clonotype turned up a few times. The chain couples TRBV12-3 or TRBV12-4 to TRBJ1-5; no definite D call. V gave up 2 bases and J gave up 5 bases, with 16 bases separating them. This CDR3 contains 16 residues. The CDR3 nucleotides are TGTGCCAGCAGTTTAACCCCCCAATGGTCGGATCAGCCCCAGCATTTT. This translates into CASSLTPQWSDQPQHF.

This clonotype was counted ten times or more. The V call is TRBV29-1, the J call TRBJ2-1; tentative D call: TRBD2 (6 bases). Germline loops: CDR1 SQVTM, CDR2 ANQGSEA. The CDR3 is 16 residues long. The ends were cut back, 6 bases at V and 0 bases at J, with 18 bases in the middle. The CDR3 sequence: CSVTHFSGLSYNEQFF. CDR3 sequence (DNA): TGCAGCGTGACCCATTTTAGCGGTCTCTCCTACAATGAGCAGTTCTTC.

This clonotype appeared a few times. This sequence joins TRBV4-3 and TRBJ2-2; D not certain. This CDR3 comprises 15 residues. Germline CDR1 reads LGHNA; CDR2 reads YSLEER. V was trimmed by 0 bases and J by 1 base, leaving 6 bases between them. In nucleotides, the CDR3 is TGCGCCAGCAGCCAAGACCCAGGGAACACCGGGGAGCTGTTTTTT. This translates into CASSQDPGNTGELFF.

Written as DNA, the CDR3 is TGTGCCAGCAGCTTGGTTGGTTTTTACGGGACAGGGGTAGGAGATACGCAGTATTTT. This encodes CASSLVGFYGTGVGDTQYF. This chain uses TRBV11-2 with TRBJ2-3, with 10 bases that match TRBD1. This CDR3 spans 19 amino acids. Germline V gene data show CDR1 as SGHAT and CDR2 as FQNNGV. V lost 3 bases, J lost 5 bases, and 17 bases stayed unmatched.